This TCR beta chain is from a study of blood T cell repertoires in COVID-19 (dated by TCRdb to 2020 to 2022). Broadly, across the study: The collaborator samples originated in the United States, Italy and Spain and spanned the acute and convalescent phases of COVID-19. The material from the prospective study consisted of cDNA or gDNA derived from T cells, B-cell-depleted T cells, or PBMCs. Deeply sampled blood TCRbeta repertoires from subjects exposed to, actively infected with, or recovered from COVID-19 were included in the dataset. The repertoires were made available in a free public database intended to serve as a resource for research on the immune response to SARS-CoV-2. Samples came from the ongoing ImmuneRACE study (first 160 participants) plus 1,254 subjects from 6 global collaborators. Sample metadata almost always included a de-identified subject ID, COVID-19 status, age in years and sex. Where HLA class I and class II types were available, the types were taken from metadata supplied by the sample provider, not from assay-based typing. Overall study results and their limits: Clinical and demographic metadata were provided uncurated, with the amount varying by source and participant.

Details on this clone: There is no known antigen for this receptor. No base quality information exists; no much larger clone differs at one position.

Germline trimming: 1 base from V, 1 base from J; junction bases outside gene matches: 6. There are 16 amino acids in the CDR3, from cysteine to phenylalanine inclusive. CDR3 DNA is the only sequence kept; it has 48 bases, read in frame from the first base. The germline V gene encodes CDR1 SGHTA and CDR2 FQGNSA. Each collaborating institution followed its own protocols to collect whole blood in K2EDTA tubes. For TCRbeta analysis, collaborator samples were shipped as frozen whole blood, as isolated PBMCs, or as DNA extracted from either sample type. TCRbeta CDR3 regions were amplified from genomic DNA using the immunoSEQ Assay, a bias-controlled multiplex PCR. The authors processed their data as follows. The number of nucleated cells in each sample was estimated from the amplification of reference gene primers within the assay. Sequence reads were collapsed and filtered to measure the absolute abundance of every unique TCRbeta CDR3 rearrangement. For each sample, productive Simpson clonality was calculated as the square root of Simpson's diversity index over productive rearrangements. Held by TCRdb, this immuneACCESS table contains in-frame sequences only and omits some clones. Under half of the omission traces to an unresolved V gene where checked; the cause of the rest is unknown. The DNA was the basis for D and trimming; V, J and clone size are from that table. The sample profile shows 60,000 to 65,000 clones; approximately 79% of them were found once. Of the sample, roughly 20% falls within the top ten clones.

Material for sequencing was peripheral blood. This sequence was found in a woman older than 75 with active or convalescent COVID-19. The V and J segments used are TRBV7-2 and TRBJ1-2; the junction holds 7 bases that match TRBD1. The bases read TGTGCCAGCAGCTTAGAAGGGGGCCGACTTAACTATGGCTACACCTTC. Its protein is CASSLEGGRLNYGYTF.